This is a list of T cell receptor beta chains from one sample in a study of technical replicates of blood from a few donors. Clones were read by immunoSEQ multiplex PCR, and TCRdb kept only the in-frame ones, dropping some. This sample has approximately 70,000 clones; nearly 98% occur once, and the top ten carry 0.25% to 0.3%. Specimen: T cells isolated from PBMCs. The receptor set was obtained from a human donor in good health. Each CDR3 is given with its conserved first and last residue. Each record gives: J gene, clone size, CDR3 length, D gene, V gene, CDR3 DNA, CDR3 protein. The D gene is left open where the match is weak. Clone sizes are given selectively: once, few, many, or a class where the clone is expanded.

j_gene: TRBJ2-1; abundance: once; len: 16; d_gene: TRBD2; v_gene: TRBV7-2; CDR3nt: TGTGCCAGCAGCTCAAGCGGGGCTAGCGGATACAATGAGCAGTTCTTC; CDR3aa: CASSSSGASGYNEQFF
j_gene: TRBJ1-2; abundance: NA; len: 10; d_gene: NA; v_gene: TRBV10-1; CDR3nt: TGCGCCAGCAGCCCTATTGGCTACACCTTC; CDR3aa: CASSPIGYTF
j_gene: TRBJ1-1; abundance: NA; len: 17; d_gene: NA; v_gene: TRBV11-2; CDR3nt: TGTGCCAGCAGCTCAAGGCTTCCCGGGACACTGAACACTGAAGCTTTCTTT; CDR3aa: CASSSRLPGTLNTEAFF
j_gene: TRBJ1-3; abundance: NA; len: 11; d_gene: NA; v_gene: TRBV28; CDR3nt: TGTGCCAGCAGGAGTCTTAACACCATATATTTT; CDR3aa: CASRSLNTIYF
j_gene: TRBJ1-1; abundance: NA; len: 12; d_gene: NA; v_gene: TRBV6-1; CDR3nt: TGTGCCAGCATTAGAGAGAACACTGAAGCTTTCTTT; CDR3aa: CASIRENTEAFF
j_gene: TRBJ2-1; abundance: NA; len: 16; d_gene: TRBD1; v_gene: TRBV7-2; CDR3nt: TGTGCCAGCAGCTTAGCTCGCGGACAGGGGCGCAATGAGCAGTTCTTC; CDR3aa: CASSLARGQGRNEQFF
j_gene: TRBJ2-1; abundance: NA; len: 12; d_gene: NA; v_gene: TRBV30; CDR3nt: TGTGCCTGGAGTCGGACTTTAAATGAGCAGTTCTTC; CDR3aa: CAWSRTLNEQFF
j_gene: TRBJ2-2; abundance: NA; len: 14; d_gene: TRBD2; v_gene: TRBV5-1; CDR3nt: TGCGCCAGCAGCTTCAGCGGGGAGGTCGGGGAGCTGTTTTTT; CDR3aa: CASSFSGEVGELFF
j_gene: TRBJ2-1; abundance: NA; len: 16; d_gene: TRBD2; v_gene: TRBV14; CDR3nt: TGTGCCAGCAGCCAAGAGGTAGCGGGAGCCTACAATGAGCAGTTCTTC; CDR3aa: CASSQEVAGAYNEQFF
j_gene: TRBJ1-5; abundance: NA; len: 17; d_gene: NA; v_gene: TRBV28; CDR3nt: TGTGCCAGCAGTTTATACGGACGGGGTTGGGGCAATCAGCCCCAGCATTTT; CDR3aa: CASSLYGRGWGNQPQHF
j_gene: TRBJ2-5; abundance: NA; len: 17; d_gene: TRBD1; v_gene: TRBV7-7; CDR3nt: TGTGCCAGCAGCTTATATTTGGGGGGACAGGGCCAAGAGACCCAGTACTTC; CDR3aa: CASSLYLGGQGQETQYF
j_gene: TRBJ2-1; abundance: NA; len: 13; d_gene: TRBD2; v_gene: TRBV27; CDR3nt: TGTGCCAGTTCGACTAGCGGGTACAATGAGCAGTTCTTC; CDR3aa: CASSTSGYNEQFF
j_gene: TRBJ2-7; abundance: NA; len: 14; d_gene: TRBD2; v_gene: TRBV10-3; CDR3nt: TGTGCCATCAGAATGACTAGCGGGATCTACGAGCAGTACTTC; CDR3aa: CAIRMTSGIYEQYF
j_gene: TRBJ2-7; abundance: NA; len: 11; d_gene: NA; v_gene: TRBV6-5; CDR3nt: TGTGCCAGCAGTTCTCAGTACGAGCAGTACTTC; CDR3aa: CASSSQYEQYF
j_gene: TRBJ2-7; abundance: NA; len: 14; d_gene: NA; v_gene: TRBV21-1; CDR3nt: TGTGCCAGCAGCAATAGCGGGAGGTTTTACGAGCAGTACTTC; CDR3aa: CASSNSGRFYEQYF
j_gene: TRBJ2-7; abundance: NA; len: 12; d_gene: NA; v_gene: TRBV30; CDR3nt: TGTGCCTGGAGTCGGTCTCGCTACGAGCAGTACTTC; CDR3aa: CAWSRSRYEQYF
j_gene: TRBJ2-1; abundance: NA; len: 12; d_gene: NA; v_gene: TRBV30; CDR3nt: TGTGCCTGGAGTATGCAGGGCCATGAGCAGTTCTTC; CDR3aa: CAWSMQGHEQFF
j_gene: TRBJ2-4; abundance: NA; len: 13; d_gene: NA; v_gene: TRBV5-1; CDR3nt: TGCGCCAGCAGCTTGGAGGCTAGTGCCATTCAGTACTTC; CDR3aa: CASSLEASAIQYF
j_gene: TRBJ2-1; abundance: NA; len: 15; d_gene: TRBD1; v_gene: TRBV5-4; CDR3nt: TGTGCCAGCAGCCTAGGACAGGGTTTCCCCAATGAGCAGTTCTTC; CDR3aa: CASSLGQGFPNEQFF
j_gene: TRBJ2-3; abundance: NA; len: 17; d_gene: TRBD2; v_gene: TRBV19; CDR3nt: TGTGCCAGTAGCCTAGCGGGATGGGCGAGTAGCACAGATACGCAGTATTTT; CDR3aa: CASSLAGWASSTDTQYF
j_gene: TRBJ1-2; abundance: NA; len: 14; d_gene: TRBD1; v_gene: TRBV6-5; CDR3nt: TGTGCCAGCACTACAGGGGATAGTATAGCGGGCTACACCTTC; CDR3aa: CASTTGDSIAGYTF
j_gene: TRBJ1-2; abundance: NA; len: 14; d_gene: NA; v_gene: TRBV7-9; CDR3nt: TGTGCCAGCAGCGCTGAAGACAGGCGCTATGGCTACACCTTC; CDR3aa: CASSAEDRRYGYTF
j_gene: TRBJ2-3; abundance: once; len: 15; d_gene: NA; v_gene: TRBV7-9; CDR3nt: TGTGCCAGCAGCCCTAGTTTTAGTAGCACAGATACGCAGTATTTT; CDR3aa: CASSPSFSSTDTQYF
j_gene: TRBJ2-3; abundance: NA; len: 14; d_gene: TRBD1; v_gene: TRBV5-4; CDR3nt: TGTGCCAGCAGCGGGACAGGGGGCACAGATACGCAGTATTTT; CDR3aa: CASSGTGGTDTQYF
j_gene: TRBJ2-7; abundance: NA; len: 14; d_gene: TRBD1; v_gene: TRBV7-6; CDR3nt: TGTGCCAGCAGCGCCCGGGACAGTTCCTACGAGCAGTACTTC; CDR3aa: CASSARDSSYEQYF
j_gene: TRBJ2-3; abundance: NA; len: 16; d_gene: NA; v_gene: TRBV6-1; CDR3nt: TGTGCCAGCAGTGAACGGGTTGGGCGGGGGCCAGATACGCAGTATTTT; CDR3aa: CASSERVGRGPDTQYF
j_gene: TRBJ2-1; abundance: NA; len: 15; d_gene: NA; v_gene: TRBV25-1; CDR3nt: TGTGCCAGCATCGCGAACAGGATTAGCTACAATGAGCAGTTCTTC; CDR3aa: CASIANRISYNEQFF
j_gene: TRBJ1-2; abundance: once; len: 12; d_gene: NA; v_gene: TRBV2; CDR3nt: TGTGCCAGCATCGGGGCGGGATATGGCTACACCTTC; CDR3aa: CASIGAGYGYTF
j_gene: TRBJ2-7; abundance: NA; len: 13; d_gene: NA; v_gene: TRBV4-2; CDR3nt: TGTGCCAGCAGCCAAGATTCTCGGAGCGAGCAGTACTTC; CDR3aa: CASSQDSRSEQYF
j_gene: TRBJ1-2; abundance: once; len: 15; d_gene: NA; v_gene: TRBV4-2; CDR3nt: TGTGCCAGCAGCCAATACCAGGTCCCTAACTATGGCTACACCTTC; CDR3aa: CASSQYQVPNYGYTF
j_gene: TRBJ1-1; abundance: NA; len: 16; d_gene: NA; v_gene: TRBV5-1; CDR3nt: TGCGCCAGCATGGAACAGCCAACCTCTGCGAACACTGAAGCTTTCTTT; CDR3aa: CASMEQPTSANTEAFF
j_gene: TRBJ2-7; abundance: NA; len: 17; d_gene: TRBD2; v_gene: TRBV5-1; CDR3nt: TGCGCCAGCAGCTTGGGGATGGGGAGGGGCCAACCCTACGAGCAGTACTTC; CDR3aa: CASSLGMGRGQPYEQYF
j_gene: TRBJ1-1; abundance: NA; len: 13; d_gene: NA; v_gene: TRBV28; CDR3nt: TGTGCCAGCAGAGAACACCGGAACACTGAAGCTTTCTTT; CDR3aa: CASREHRNTEAFF
j_gene: TRBJ2-5; abundance: NA; len: 16; d_gene: TRBD2; v_gene: TRBV27; CDR3nt: TGTGCCAGCTCCACCGGGACTAGCTTCCCTAGGGAGACCCAGTACTTC; CDR3aa: CASSTGTSFPRETQYF
j_gene: TRBJ1-2; abundance: once; len: 15; d_gene: NA; v_gene: TRBV4-2; CDR3nt: TGTGCCAGCAGCCAAGTCACGTTAGCTAACTATGGCTACACCTTC; CDR3aa: CASSQVTLANYGYTF
j_gene: TRBJ1-1; abundance: NA; len: 13; d_gene: NA; v_gene: TRBV9; CDR3nt: TGTGCCAGCAGCACCGGCGGGGGTACTGAAGCTTTCTTT; CDR3aa: CASSTGGGTEAFF
j_gene: TRBJ1-2; abundance: NA; len: 14; d_gene: NA; v_gene: TRBV29-1; CDR3nt: TGCAGCGTTGTAGGCAGGGGTAAGGCCTATGGCTACACCTTC; CDR3aa: CSVVGRGKAYGYTF
j_gene: TRBJ2-7; abundance: NA; len: 16; d_gene: NA; v_gene: TRBV18; CDR3nt: TGTGCCAGCTCTCCTAATACCCTAGCTCAGAACGGCGAGCAGTACTTC; CDR3aa: CASSPNTLAQNGEQYF
j_gene: TRBJ2-7; abundance: NA; len: 14; d_gene: TRBD2; v_gene: TRBV29-1; CDR3nt: TGCAGCGTTGACTTAGGGAGGGATAGGGGCGAGCAGTACTTC; CDR3aa: CSVDLGRDRGEQYF
j_gene: TRBJ2-7; abundance: NA; len: 13; d_gene: NA; v_gene: TRBV7-8; CDR3nt: TGTGCCAGCAGCTTTCACACCTCCTACGAGCAGTACTTC; CDR3aa: CASSFHTSYEQYF
j_gene: TRBJ1-5; abundance: NA; len: 15; d_gene: TRBD1; v_gene: TRBV4-3; CDR3nt: TGCGCCAGCAGCCAGGGGACAGGGCCCAATCAGCCCCAGCATTTT; CDR3aa: CASSQGTGPNQPQHF
j_gene: TRBJ2-7; abundance: NA; len: 13; d_gene: TRBD1; v_gene: TRBV7-6; CDR3nt: TGTGCCAGCAGCACGGGACAGTCCTACGAGCAGTACTTC; CDR3aa: CASSTGQSYEQYF
j_gene: TRBJ2-1; abundance: NA; len: 13; d_gene: TRBD1; v_gene: TRBV30; CDR3nt: TGTGCCTGGAGTTCCGGGACAGGGAATGAGCAGTTCTTC; CDR3aa: CAWSSGTGNEQFF
j_gene: TRBJ2-2; abundance: NA; len: 14; d_gene: NA; v_gene: TRBV25-1; CDR3nt: TGTGCCAGCAGGGCCAGCGGAGTCACCGGGGAGCTGTTTTTT; CDR3aa: CASRASGVTGELFF
j_gene: TRBJ1-3; abundance: NA; len: 17; d_gene: NA; v_gene: TRBV19; CDR3nt: TGTGCCAGTAGTATAGATCTTACATCGACTGCTGGAAACACCATATATTTT; CDR3aa: CASSIDLTSTAGNTIYF